This T cell receptor (beta chain) derives from a study of vaccination effects on CD4 cells after COVID-19 (dated by TCRdb to between 2021 and 2022). Describing the broader study: Participants received two doses of either the BNT162b2 or the mRNA-1273 mRNA SARS-CoV-2 vaccine. SARS-CoV-2 spike-specific CD4+ TCR repertoires from before and after mRNA vaccination were compared in COVID-19 convalescent patients and in infection-naive vaccine recipients. The full study included some 10 COVID-19 convalescent patients and several SARS-CoV-2-naive healthy vaccine recipients. The Oncomine TCR Beta short-read assay on an Illumina iSeq 100 was used to sequence cultures from other donors in the study.

Receptor amplification or capture employed the immunoSEQ multiplex PCR assay. DNA from the CD4+ T cells that had been cultured and isolated underwent TCR beta CDR3 sequencing. The published analysis was carried out like this. Non-productive TCR sequences were removed and reads were trimmed to the CDR3 region, keeping CDR3s of at least 7 amino acids. The MANAFEST web app was used to identify antigen-specific clonotypes by comparing expansion in peptide wells with expansion in reference cultures. To count as positive, a clone had to show expansion at FDR<0.05 compared with the reference and with all other wells, an odds ratio above 5, and a frequency above 0.1% in two replicate wells. A clonotype was defined as cross-reactive if the clonotype was significantly expanded both in SARS-CoV-2 spike wells and in at least one common cold coronavirus spike condition. CDR3 similarity was assessed by Levenshtein distance with the stringdist R package, and unrooted trees were built with ape in R 3.6.1. TCRdb took this table from immuneACCESS and kept in-frame rearrangements with V and J called. Such tables lack part of the clones; where checked against another copy, unresolved V genes explain under half of the gap, and the rest is unexplained. The DNA gave D and trimming, while V, J and clone size come from that table. The sample table lists about 8,900 clones, about 70% of them with a count of one. 10% to 15% of the sample rests with the top ten.

In the ViraFEST assay, PBMC were stimulated with viral peptide pools, and TCR sequencing was then used to find antigen-specific CD4+ T cell clonotypes based on their expansion. After approximately 11 days of culture, CD4+ T cells were isolated with the EasySep CD4+ T cell isolation kit. Healthy vaccine recipients had no prior SARS-CoV-2 infection, confirmed by negative nucleocapsid antibodies before and after vaccination. About 1.8 million PBMC per well were cultured with 9 to 10 ug/ml peptides in IMDM containing about 5% human AB serum, approximately 10 IU/ml IL-2 and gentamicin. On days 3 and 7, half of the culture medium was replaced with fresh IL-2-containing medium. Unless noted otherwise, every peptide stimulation condition was grown in triplicate wells. Using Ficoll-Paque Plus gradient centrifugation, PBMC were separated from whole blood and then either used fresh or cryopreserved at -140C. Overlapping peptide pools spanned the spike proteins of SARS-CoV-2 and the common cold coronaviruses HCoV-NL63, HCoV-OC43 and HCoV-229E. Genomic DNA was extracted from cultured CD4+ T cells with the QIAamp micro DNA kit.

V sheds 4 bases and J sheds 2 bases, leaving 14 bases between their ends. From the germline V gene (reference sequence), CDR1 is SGHNT and CDR2 is YYREEE. The CDR3 spans 15 residues, from the cysteine through the phenylalanine. The only DNA kept is the CDR3, 45 bases in frame from the first base. For this clone: Its antigen has not been determined. No base-level quality is on record; no much larger clone is a single base apart.

Overall results and qualifications from the work: In healthy vaccine recipients, vaccine-induced clones were almost all SARS-CoV-2 mono-reactive, with only 1 of 255 cross-reactive with common cold coronaviruses. At late post-vaccination timepoints, both infection-induced and vaccine-induced clones showed marked clonal contraction, consistent with waning T cell responses. Only a small number of convalescent patients were included, and no early post-infection timepoints were available, which limited the study.

This specimen was CD4+ T cells from PBMCs cultured with HCoV-229E spike peptides, taken before COVID-19 vaccination. Read against the paper, the sample's cell subset or site label means: HCoV-229E spike overlapping peptide pool stimulation. The clonotype originates from a human donor who received a COVID-19 vaccine. Here the chain combines TRBV5-4 and TRBJ2-3; possibly the D gene is TRBD2, per 6 matching bases. This receptor has the CDR3 CASSIAETYTDTQYF. Here is the DNA: TGTGCCAGCAGCATAGCGGAAACTTACACAGATACGCAGTATTTT.